The 8 T cell receptor beta chains below all came from one sample that was sequenced in a study of blood T cell repertoires in COVID-19. The repertoire was sequenced with immunoSEQ multiplex PCR; TCRdb's copy has only in-frame clones and lacks some. The table records around 60,000 clones, 85% of them present only once. Material for sequencing was peripheral blood. These receptors all come from a man aged 65 to 79 with acute or convalescent COVID-19.

The CDR3 nucleotides are TGTGCCAGCAGTGAAGCTAGTTTAAGCACAGATACGCAGTATTTT. Translated: CASSEASLSTDTQYF. V is TRBV6-1 and J is TRBJ2-3; D gene unclear. The CDR3 extends over 15 amino acids. Trimming cost V 0 bases and J 0 bases, with 7 bases left between them. The V gene's germline CDR1 is MNHNS and CDR2 SASEGT.

V gene TRBV5-1 combines with J gene TRBJ2-1; 9 positions agree with TRBD1. This CDR3 region has 15 residues. Germline V lookup: CDR1 SGHRS, CDR2 YFSETQ. With V trimmed by 2 bases and J by 7 bases, 7 bases remained unmatched. CDR3 residues: CASSLTGGIGNEQFF. CDR3 DNA sequence: TGCGCCAGCAGCTTAACAGGGGGCATCGGGAATGAGCAGTTCTTC.

The chain carries TRBV19 and TRBJ2-1; the match to TRBD1 covers 11 bases. The CDR3 totals 15 residues. V trimming: 3 bases; J trimming: 4 bases; junction bases outside the gene matches: 2. Looked up from germline, CDR1 is LNHDA and CDR2 is SQIVND (reference sequence). The CDR3 spells CASSMGTGGYNEQFF. The CDR3 DNA sequence: TGTGCCAGTAGTATGGGGACAGGGGGGTACAATGAGCAGTTCTTC.

This clone was observed a few times. The J gene is TRBJ1-2, the V gene TRBV5-6; D possibly corresponds to TRBD1 (5 bases). Trimming removed 0 bases from V and 4 bases from J, with 7 bases in between. CDR3 length: 13 residues. The V gene's germline CDR1 is SGHDT and CDR2 YYEEEE. CDR3 nucleotides: TGTGCCAGCAGCTTGGCGGGGGGCTATGGCTACACCTTC. Protein: CASSLAGGYGYTF.

The chain employs TRBV3-1 (or the pseudogene TRBV3-2) and TRBJ2-2; TRBD2 matches 7 bases. The germline V gene encodes CDR1 LGHDT and CDR2 YNNKEL (reference sequence). The CDR3 is 14 residues long. V lost 5 bases to trimming and J lost 6 bases; unmatched junction nucleotides: 6. CDR3 amino acids: CASSTRTRAGELFF. CDR3 bases: TGTGCCAGCAGCACCCGGACTAGGGCCGGGGAGCTGTTTTTT.

The chain recombines TRBV4-1 with TRBJ1-1; TRBD1 matches 8 bases. Germline V gene sequence: CDR1 MGHRA, CDR2 YSYEKL. The CDR3 runs 19 residues. Trimming removed 2 bases from V and 1 base from J; junction bases left unmatched: 15. The CDR3 coding sequence is TGCGCCAGCAGCCAACTCGCCCTAATCAGGGGGCTAGGGAACACTGAAGCTTTCTTT. This translates into CASSQLALIRGLGNTEAFF.

The chain has TRBV7-8 and TRBJ1-3; TRBD1 might be the D (5 bases). Trimming removed 1 base from V and 8 bases from J, with 15 bases in between. The CDR3 contains 15 residues. In germline, CDR1 is SGHVS, CDR2 FQNEAQ. The CDR3 is CASSLDQGAEDTIYF. In DNA form, the CDR3 reads TGTGCCAGCAGCTTAGATCAGGGCGCTGAGGACACCATATATTTT. Complete variable domain (other parts from reference TRBV7-8 and TRBJ1-3): GAGVSQSPRYKVAKRGQDVALRCDPISGHVSLFWYQQALGQGPEFLTYFQNEAQLDKSGLPSDRFFAERPEGSVSTLKIQRTQQEDSAVYLCASSLDQGAEDTIYFGEGSWLTVV.

The chain carries TRBV27 and TRBJ2-1; 10 nucleotides agree with TRBD2. This CDR3 has 15 residues. Germline loops: CDR1 MNHEY, CDR2 SMNVEV (reference sequence). Trimming removed 3 bases from V and 5 bases from J; junction bases left unmatched: 4. DNA for the CDR3: TGTGCCAGCAGTTTCCCGGGACTAGCGAACAATGAGCAGTTCTTC. Residues: CASSFPGLANNEQFF.